A selection of T cell receptor beta chains follows, all from one sample in a study of T cell responses to AZD1222 COVID-19 vaccine. Method: immunoSEQ multiplex PCR; TCRdb's copy keeps in-frame clones and lacks some. The sample yields 100,000 or so clones, about 85% seen once. The starting material was peripheral blood, obtained on day 0 of AZD1222 vaccination. All receptors derive from an adult in good health. Each CDR3 is given with its conserved first and last residue. The D gene is left open where the match is weak. Some rows have no size entry. The others give once, few or many, or a class for an expanded clone.

j_call: TRBJ2-7; v_call: TRBV5-4; clone_size: -; d_call: TRBD2; cdr3_aa: CASSLAGGAYEQYF; cdr3_nt: TGTGCCAGCAGCCTCGCGGGAGGTGCCTACGAGCAGTACTTC
j_call: TRBJ2-7; v_call: TRBV30; clone_size: -; d_call: TRBD1; cdr3_aa: CAWAGQGYEQYF; cdr3_nt: TGTGCCTGGGCCGGACAGGGCTACGAGCAGTACTTC
j_call: TRBJ1-5; v_call: TRBV4-2; clone_size: -; d_call: -; cdr3_aa: CASSPEVDQPQHF; cdr3_nt: TGTGCCAGCAGCCCCGAGGTGGATCAGCCCCAGCATTTT
j_call: TRBJ1-3; v_call: TRBV5-1; clone_size: -; d_call: -; cdr3_aa: CASRTFLGNTIYF; cdr3_nt: TGCGCCAGCAGGACTTTCCTGGGAAACACCATATATTTT
j_call: TRBJ1-4; v_call: TRBV6-5; clone_size: -; d_call: -; cdr3_aa: CASRAMGVEKLFF; cdr3_nt: TGTGCCAGCAGGGCGATGGGGGTTGAAAAACTGTTTTTT
j_call: TRBJ1-2; v_call: TRBV10-3; clone_size: -; d_call: TRBD1; cdr3_aa: CAINPGQGYYGYTF; cdr3_nt: TGTGCCATCAATCCGGGACAGGGGTACTATGGCTACACCTTC
j_call: TRBJ2-7; v_call: TRBV7-2; clone_size: -; d_call: TRBD2; cdr3_aa: CASSTVRSGNPYEQYF; cdr3_nt: TGTGCCAGTTCCACCGTGCGTAGCGGGAACCCCTACGAGCAGTACTTC
j_call: TRBJ1-1; v_call: TRBV5-1; clone_size: -; d_call: TRBD1; cdr3_aa: CASSSTGGDTEAFF; cdr3_nt: TGCGCCAGCAGCTCGACAGGGGGAGACACTGAAGCTTTCTTT
j_call: TRBJ1-2; v_call: TRBV19; clone_size: once; d_call: -; cdr3_aa: CASSQRTNYGYTF; cdr3_nt: TGTGCCAGTAGTCAAAGAACTAACTATGGCTACACCTTC
j_call: TRBJ2-2; v_call: TRBV6-6; clone_size: -; d_call: -; cdr3_aa: CASSRNGSPNTGELFF; cdr3_nt: TGTGCCAGCAGTCGTAATGGCTCCCCGAACACCGGGGAGCTGTTTTTT